Listed below are T cell receptor beta chains from one sample, sequenced in a study of blood T cells in healthy people across ages. TCRdb used MiXCR to reprocess the 5' RACE reads, holding one entry per CDR3 protein. The sample lists about 670,000 distinct CDR3 sequences; around 38% were seen once. The sequenced sample was blood. These receptor sequences come from a man older than 75 in good health. The CDR3 runs from the conserved cysteine through the conserved F or W. The D gene is left open where the match is weak. Clone size is not always given. Where it is, it says once, few, many or a class for expanded clones.

TRBD1	.	TRBJ2-7	TRBV4-1	TGCGCCAGCAGCCAAGGGGACAGGCCAGGGCCCTACGAGCAGTACTTC	CASSQGDRPGPYEQYF
.	.	TRBJ2-3	TRBV6-2/TRBV6-3	TGTGCCAGCAGTTACTTCCTCCGGGACAAACTTACAGATACGCAGTATTTT	CASSYFLRDKLTDTQYF
.	few	TRBJ2-3	TRBV12-3/TRBV12-4	TGTGCCAGCGCGAACACAGATACGCAGTATTTT	CASANTDTQYF
TRBD2	.	TRBJ2-1	TRBV20-1	TGCAGTGCTAGAGTACTACTAGCGGGGGGTCACAATGAGCAGTTCTTC	CSARVLLAGGHNEQFF
TRBD2	few	TRBJ2-1	TRBV7-2	TGTGCCAGCAGCCGACCCGAAAGGGGGCTTCGGACTAGCGCCTTTCGTGAGCAGTTCTTC	CASSRPERGLRTSAFREQFF
.	.	TRBJ1-2	TRBV5-1	TGCGCCAGCAGCTTGTTGGCAGAGGCTAACTATGGCTACACCTTC	CASSLLAEANYGYTF
TRBD1	.	TRBJ2-3	TRBV20-1	TGCAGTGCTATTGGGGCAGGGGGAGTGGATACGCAGTATTTT	CSAIGAGGVDTQYF
.	few	TRBJ2-3	TRBV20-1	TGCAGTGCTAGAGATAGGAGACAGGGCACAGATACGCAGTATTTT	CSARDRRQGTDTQYF
.	many	TRBJ2-5	TRBV29-1	TGCAGCTCCAATGGCCAAGACCAAGAGACCCAGTACTTC	CSSNGQDQETQYF
TRBD1	few	TRBJ1-2	TRBV13	TGTGCCAGCAGCTCTGGGACAGGGTCCTATGGCTACACCTTC	CASSSGTGSYGYTF
TRBD2	.	TRBJ2-3	TRBV6-2/TRBV6-3	TGTGCCAGCAGTTCGATGGGGCGAGCGGGGTCGGGTACGCAGTATTTT	CASSSMGRAGSGTQYF
.	.	TRBJ2-3	TRBV6-2/TRBV6-3	TGTGCCAGCAGTTACGAATCGCAACGGGGGACGCAGTATTTT	CASSYESQRGTQYF
.	many	TRBJ2-5	TRBV20-1	TGCAGTGCTAGCGATCTAGCGGGCGTAGGCCCCAGGGGGGAGCAGTACTTC	CSASDLAGVGPRGEQYF
.	.	TRBJ1-2	TRBV29-1	TGCAGCACGGTGGAGGGGGGTGGTGGAGGCTACACCTTC	CSTVEGGGGGYTF
TRBD1	few	TRBJ1-2	TRBV9	TGTGCCAGCAGCGTAGGTGGACAGGGGAGCTTCTGGGGCTACACCTTC	CASSVGGQGSFWGYTF
.	few	TRBJ2-3	TRBV20-1	TGCAGTGCTCAAACACTACCGACAGGAAAAGACACAGATACGCAGTATTTT	CSAQTLPTGKDTDTQYF
.	many	TRBJ2-2	TRBV27	TGTGCCAGCAGTCCATCTAGGGCCGGGGAGCTGTTTTTT	CASSPSRAGELFF
TRBD2	.	TRBJ2-7	TRBV7-2	TGTGCCAGCAGAAATAGAGCGGGAGGCCTAGCCTACGAGCAGTACTTC	CASRNRAGGLAYEQYF
.	.	TRBJ1-2	TRBV12-3/TRBV12-4	TGTGCCAGCAGTTTAGGATTTAAGGTTGGCTACACCTTC	CASSLGFKVGYTF
TRBD2	few	TRBJ2-3	TRBV4-3	TGCGCCAGCAGCCAAGATGGGCGGGGAGGGAATACGCAGTATTTT	CASSQDGRGGNTQYF
TRBD2	.	TRBJ2-1	TRBV11-2	TGTGCCAGCAGCTTAGTAGCGGGGGTGCAGTTCTTC	CASSLVAGVQFF
.	few	TRBJ1-4	TRBV7-9	TGTGCCAGCAGCTCTCGGCAGCCACTCGAAAAACTGTTTTTT	CASSSRQPLEKLFF
TRBD2	.	TRBJ2-2	TRBV4-3	TGCGCCAGCAGCCAGTCCCCGGGGGGGCTTAACACCGGGGAGCTGTTTTTT	CASSQSPGGLNTGELFF
TRBD2	few	TRBJ2-3	TRBV20-1	TGCAGTGCCCGGGGAGGGGGCACAGATACGCAGTATTTT	CSARGGGTDTQYF
TRBD2	.	TRBJ2-1	TRBV4-1	TGCGCCAGCAGCCAAGAGTTCTCCGCGGGAGGGCCTTACAATGAGCAGTTCTTC	CASSQEFSAGGPYNEQFF
.	.	TRBJ1-1	TRBV6-6	TGTGCCAGCAGTTACGCAGAGAACACTGAAGCTTTCTTT	CASSYAENTEAFF
.	.	TRBJ2-1	TRBV20-1	TGCAGTGCTCCCGCGGGGCTAATCTACAACGAGCAGTTCTTC	CSAPAGLIYNEQFF
.	.	TRBJ2-1	TRBV4-1	TGCGCCAGCAGCCAAGTGTTACTCGATGATGAGCAGTTCTTC	CASSQVLLDDEQFF
.	few	TRBJ2-7	TRBV20-1	TGCAGTGCTAGGGTAGGGTCCGTTCGTTACGAGCAGTACTTC	CSARVGSVRYEQYF
TRBD1	.	TRBJ1-1	TRBV29-1	TGCAGCGTTGGATGGGGGACAGGGGGTAGGAACACTGAAGCTTTCTTT	CSVGWGTGGRNTEAFF
.	many	TRBJ1-2	TRBV7-2	TGTGCCAGCAGCTTAGTGGCAGGGGACCGCTATGGCTACACCTTC	CASSLVAGDRYGYTF
.	many	TRBJ1-4	TRBV4-1	TGCGCCAGCAGCCAAGAAGGAGGGGGGGCAGGGGAAAAACTGTTTTTT	CASSQEGGGAGEKLFF
.	few	TRBJ2-5	TRBV27	TGTGCCAGCAGTTCCATGGGTAAGAGTCAAGAGACCCAGTACTTC	CASSSMGKSQETQYF
.	few	TRBJ2-7	TRBV15	TGTGCCACCAGCAGAGATTTTTCCTACGAGCAGTACTTC	CATSRDFSYEQYF
.	.	TRBJ2-3	TRBV3-1	TGTGCCAGCAGCCAGCCGTCCGGGACAGATACGCAGTATTTT	CASSQPSGTDTQYF
.	.	TRBJ1-5	TRBV6-2/TRBV6-3	TGTGCCAGCAGTTATCAGAGTAGCAATCAGCCCCAGCATTTT	CASSYQSSNQPQHF